The T cell receptor (beta chain) under discussion was sequenced for a study of tumor and adjacent non-tumor tissue in lung cancer. No cell sorting was done before RNA was extracted from the tissue. Distant lung tissue was collected more than 3 cm away from the tumor edge. TCRbeta libraries were built with three rounds of nested PCR, modified from ARM-PCR. TCRdb re-called the multiplex PCR reads through MiXCR, storing one row per CDR3 protein. The sample lists almost 75,000 distinct CDR3 sequences; around 70% were seen once. This CDR3 spans 14 amino acids. The germline V gene encodes CDR1 SGHAT and CDR2 FQNNGV.

The chain carries TRBV11-2 and TRBJ2-7; 13 bases match TRBD2. The receptor's source is a woman aged 45-65 years with non-small cell lung cancer. The sequenced material came from distant non-tumor lung tissue. CDR3 loop: CVTSLLAGGCEQYF. In DNA, the CDR3 is TGTGTCACCAGCTTACTAGCGGGAGGGTGCGAGCAGTACTTC.